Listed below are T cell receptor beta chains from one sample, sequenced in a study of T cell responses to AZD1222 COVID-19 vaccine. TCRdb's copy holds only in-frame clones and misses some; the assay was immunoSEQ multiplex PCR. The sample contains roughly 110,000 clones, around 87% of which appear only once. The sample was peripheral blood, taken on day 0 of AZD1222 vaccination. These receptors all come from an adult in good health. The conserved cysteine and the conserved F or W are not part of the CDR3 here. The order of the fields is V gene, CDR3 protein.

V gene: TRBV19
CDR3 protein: ASSMGAWPYNEQF

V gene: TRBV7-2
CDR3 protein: ASSLAGGRDGYT

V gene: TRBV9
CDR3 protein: ASSHTTGTFSGNTIY

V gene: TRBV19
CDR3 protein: ASERTGMNSPLH

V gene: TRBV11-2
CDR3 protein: ASSQRQVFTEAF

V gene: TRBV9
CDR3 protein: ASSVGLAGGPVSGANVLT

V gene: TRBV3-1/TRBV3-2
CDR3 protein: ASSTTGGLGYGYT

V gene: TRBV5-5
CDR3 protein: ASSRQGLNTEAF

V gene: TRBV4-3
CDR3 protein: ASSQATRAYGYT

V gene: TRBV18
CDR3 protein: ASSPSGPPLH

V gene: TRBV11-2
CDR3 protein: ASSQEPNTEAF

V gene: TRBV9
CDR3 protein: ASSVVGQDTGELF

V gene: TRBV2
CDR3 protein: ASSSQGAAYGYT

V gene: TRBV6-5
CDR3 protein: ASSFGTGGYT

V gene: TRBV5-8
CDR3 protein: ASSLGKGAGNEKLF

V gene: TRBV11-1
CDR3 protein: ASSTRHRSEQY

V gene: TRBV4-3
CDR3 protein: ASSRTLGRDPYEQY

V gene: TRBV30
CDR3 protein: AWSDRAYTEAF

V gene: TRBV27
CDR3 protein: ASSSGQGYREQY

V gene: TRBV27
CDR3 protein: ASRAYRGGSLGELF

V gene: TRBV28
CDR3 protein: ASSDRVAKKLF

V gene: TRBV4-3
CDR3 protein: ASSPRDRNSPLH

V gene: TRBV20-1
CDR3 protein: SASGQVSNYGYT

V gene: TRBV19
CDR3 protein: ASSMQDGQPQH

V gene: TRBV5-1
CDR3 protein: ASRQPEGSYNEQF

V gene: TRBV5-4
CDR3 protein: ASSLQGASEKLF

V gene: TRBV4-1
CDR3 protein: ASSQGNGGRYEKLF

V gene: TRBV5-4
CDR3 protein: ASSRGTSGRRSYEQY

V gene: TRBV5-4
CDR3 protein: ASRKIERNGYT

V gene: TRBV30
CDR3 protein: AWRGSNGWAGGAGELF

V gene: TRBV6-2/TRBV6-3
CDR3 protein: ASSYPRGRTGDSGNTIY

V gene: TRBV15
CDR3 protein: ATSREERRPGGYT

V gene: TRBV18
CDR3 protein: ASSPAAGRYEQY

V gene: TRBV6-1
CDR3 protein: ASSEKVAGVYNEQF

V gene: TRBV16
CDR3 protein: ASSQSLSGDGYT

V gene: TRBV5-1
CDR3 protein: ASSLSGQGGEQF

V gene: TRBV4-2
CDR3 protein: ASSRGLADLAKNIQY

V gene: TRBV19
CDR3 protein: ASIGQGWEAF

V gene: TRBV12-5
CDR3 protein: ASGFIGQEISNQPQH